This is a list of T cell receptor beta chains from one sample in a study of OX40 agonist ivuxolimab in advanced cancers. The assay was immunoSEQ multiplex PCR, and TCRdb's table has in-frame clones only and misses some. The data contain 63,000 or so clones, approximately 84% of them singletons. This sample comprised CD4+ or CD8+ T cells sorted from blood, obtained in a trial of the OX40 agonist ivuxolimab. Receptors originate from an adult with an advanced solid tumor such as melanoma, head and neck, liver or kidney cancer. The CDR3 runs from the conserved cysteine through the conserved F or W. Fields, in order: J gene, V gene, clone size, D gene, CDR3 DNA, CDR3 protein. D genes are given only for firm matches. The size field is filled for only some rows; it gives once, few, many or a size class.

>TRBJ1-1|TRBV2|.|.
TGTGCCAGCAGTTTCTTCACTGAAGCTTTCTTT
CASSFFTEAFF
>TRBJ1-5|TRBV19|.|TRBD1
TGTGCCAGTAGCCTGACAGGGGGGAATCAACCCCAGCATTTT
CASSLTGGNQPQHF
>TRBJ2-7|TRBV7-2|.|.
TGTGCCAGCAGCTTCAGTAGGGGGTGGTACGAGCAGTACTTC
CASSFSRGWYEQYF
>TRBJ2-4|TRBV6-1|few|.
TGTGCCAGCACTAGGGCAGCCACAAACATTCAGTACTTC
CASTRAATNIQYF
>TRBJ2-7|TRBV29-1|once|.
TGCAGCGTTGTGGGGGGTCGTGGGAGGCCCTACGAGCAGTACTTC
CSVVGGRGRPYEQYF
>TRBJ1-1|TRBV28|.|TRBD1
TGTGCCAGCAGGGAACTCAGGGGGGACACTGAAGCTTTCTTT
CASRELRGDTEAFF
>TRBJ1-5|TRBV6-5|.|TRBD1
TGTGCCAGCAGCGCCTTTGAAGACAGGGGACAGCCCCAGCATTTT
CASSAFEDRGQPQHF
>TRBJ2-7|TRBV27|.|.
TGTGCCAGCAACCAAGACGGGACCTCCTACGAGCAGTACTTC
CASNQDGTSYEQYF
>TRBJ1-1|TRBV25-1|once|.
TGTGCCACCACTCGGACTGAAGCTTTCTTT
CATTRTEAFF
>TRBJ2-5|TRBV6-4|once|TRBD2
TGTGCCAGCACCTCGGGGGGACAAGAGACCCAGTACTTC
CASTSGGQETQYF
>TRBJ2-7|TRBV6-5|once|.
TGTGCCAGCAGTCCCCAGGGTTACGAGCAGTACTTC
CASSPQGYEQYF
>TRBJ2-1|TRBV5-4|.|TRBD2
TGTGCCAGCAGCCCTAGCGGGGGCTACAATGAGCAGTTCTTC
CASSPSGGYNEQFF
>TRBJ1-2|TRBV7-2|.|.
TGTGCCAGCAGCTTGAACTATGGCTACACCTTC
CASSLNYGYTF
>TRBJ2-2|TRBV6-1|.|.
TGTGCCAGCAGTGAAGGCAGGGCCTATTCCCTCACCGGGGAGCTGTTTTTT
CASSEGRAYSLTGELFF
>TRBJ2-5|TRBV4-1|.|.
TGCGCCAGCAGCCAAGAACGGGAGACCCAGTACTTC
CASSQERETQYF
>TRBJ1-1|TRBV5-6|.|.
TGTGCCAGCAGAGCGGGGACGGGGAACACTGAAGCTTTCTTT
CASRAGTGNTEAFF
>TRBJ2-7|TRBV2|.|.
TGTGCCAGCAGCTTATATTACGAGCAGTACTTC
CASSLYYEQYF
>TRBJ2-7|TRBV29-1|.|TRBD1
TGCAGCGTTCGGACCGACAGGGCTACCTACGAGCAGTACTTC
CSVRTDRATYEQYF
>TRBJ1-1|TRBV29-1|once|.
TGCAGCGTAGGTCCGGGGTGGGGCATGAACACTGAAGCTTTCTTT
CSVGPGWGMNTEAFF
>TRBJ2-1|TRBV7-3|.|.
TGTGCCAGCAGCTTAATAGGGGGGGACAATGAGCAGTTCTTC
CASSLIGGDNEQFF